The present T cell receptor (beta chain) was sequenced within a study of CD8 T cells in ankylosing spondylitis. This clonotype was found many times. The CDR3 length is 13 residues. Trimming left V 5 bases short and J 6 bases short, with 13 bases between. The germline V gene has CDR1 MDHEN and CDR2 SYDVKM. TCRdb itself ran the 5' RACE reads through MiXCR, one entry per CDR3 protein. The table lists 300,000 to 400,000 distinct CDR3 sequences, around a tenth of them singletons. The rearrangement links TRBV28 to TRBJ1-1; no firm D call. The sequenced sample consisted of blood, either unsorted or a sorted T cell fraction (not recorded which). The clonotype comes from a female donor with ankylosing spondylitis or in good health (not recorded which). CDR3 nucleotides: TGTGCCAGCAGTGAGAGGAGGAATGCTGAAGCTTTCTTT. Protein product: CASSERRNAEAFF.